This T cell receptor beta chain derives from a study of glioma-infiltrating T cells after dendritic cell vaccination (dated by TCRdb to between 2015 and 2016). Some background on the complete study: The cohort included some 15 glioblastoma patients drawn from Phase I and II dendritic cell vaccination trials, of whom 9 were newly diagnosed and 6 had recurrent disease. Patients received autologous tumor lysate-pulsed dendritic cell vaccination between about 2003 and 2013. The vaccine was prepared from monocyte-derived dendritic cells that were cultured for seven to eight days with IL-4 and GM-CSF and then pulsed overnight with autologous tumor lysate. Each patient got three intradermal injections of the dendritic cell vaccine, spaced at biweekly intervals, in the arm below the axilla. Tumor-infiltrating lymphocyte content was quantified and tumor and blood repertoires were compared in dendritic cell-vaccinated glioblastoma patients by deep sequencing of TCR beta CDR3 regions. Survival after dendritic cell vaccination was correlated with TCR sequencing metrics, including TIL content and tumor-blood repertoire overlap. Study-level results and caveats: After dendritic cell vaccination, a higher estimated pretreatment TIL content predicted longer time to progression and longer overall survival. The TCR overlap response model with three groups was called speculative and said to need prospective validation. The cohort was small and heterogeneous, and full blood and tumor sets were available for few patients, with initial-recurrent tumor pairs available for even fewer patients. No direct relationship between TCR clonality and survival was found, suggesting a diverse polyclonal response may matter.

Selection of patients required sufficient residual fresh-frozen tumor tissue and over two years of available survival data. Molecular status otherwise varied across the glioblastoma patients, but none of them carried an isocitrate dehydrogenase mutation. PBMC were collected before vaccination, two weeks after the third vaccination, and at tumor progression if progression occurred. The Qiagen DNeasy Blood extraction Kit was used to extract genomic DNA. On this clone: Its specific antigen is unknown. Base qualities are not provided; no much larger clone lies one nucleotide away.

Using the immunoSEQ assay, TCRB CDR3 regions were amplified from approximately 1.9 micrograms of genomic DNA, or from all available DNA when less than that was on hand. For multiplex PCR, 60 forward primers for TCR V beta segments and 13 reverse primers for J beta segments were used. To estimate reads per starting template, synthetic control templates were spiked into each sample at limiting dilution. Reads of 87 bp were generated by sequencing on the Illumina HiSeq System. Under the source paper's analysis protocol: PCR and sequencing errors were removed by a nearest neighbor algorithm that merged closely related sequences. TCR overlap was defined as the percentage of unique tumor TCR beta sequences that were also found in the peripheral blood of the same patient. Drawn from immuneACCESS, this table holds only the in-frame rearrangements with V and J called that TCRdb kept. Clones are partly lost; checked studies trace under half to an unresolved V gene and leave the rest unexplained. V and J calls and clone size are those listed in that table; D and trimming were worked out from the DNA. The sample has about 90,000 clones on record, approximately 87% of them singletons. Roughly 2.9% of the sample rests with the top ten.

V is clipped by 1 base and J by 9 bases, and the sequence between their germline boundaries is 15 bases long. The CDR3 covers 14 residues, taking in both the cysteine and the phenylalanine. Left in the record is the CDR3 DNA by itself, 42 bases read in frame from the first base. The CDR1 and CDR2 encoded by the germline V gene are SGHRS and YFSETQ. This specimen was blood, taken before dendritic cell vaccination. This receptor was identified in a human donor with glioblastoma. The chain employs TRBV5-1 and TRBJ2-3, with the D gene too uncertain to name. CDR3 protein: CASSLNQWQRTQYF. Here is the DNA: TGCGCCAGCAGCTTGAATCAGTGGCAGAGGACGCAGTATTTT.